These 27 T cell receptor beta chains were all obtained from the same sample, sequenced in a study of CXCR3-negative and CXCR3-positive naive CD8 T cells. cDNA libraries for TRB were generated by 5' RACE incorporating UMI labels. TCRdb reanalyzed the 5' RACE reads, giving one entry per CDR3 protein sequence and no DNA. This sample's table reports 100,000 to 150,000 distinct CDR3 sequences. Sequenced material: naive CXCR3- CD8+ T cells from blood. This sample's subset: CD45RO-CCR7+CD27+CD95- naive CD8+ T cells lacking CXCR3 (TNR3-). Every receptor here comes from a human donor in good health. Some clones in this sample may be carry-over from other donors' samples.

V and J are TRBV29-1 and TRBJ1-5; TCRdb's D gene call, TRBD1, goes unchecked for lack of DNA. Germline loops: CDR1 SQVTM, CDR2 ANQGSEA. CDR3 size: 16 residues. The CDR3 spells CSVRGATGDSNQPQHF.

The chain couples TRBV24-1 to TRBJ1-5; TCRdb outputs TRBD1, but without DNA this stays unchecked. The CDR3 spans 15 residues. Germline V gives CDR1 KGHDR, CDR2 SFDVKD. The CDR3 here is CATSEGGSSNQPQHF.

The chain is built from TRBV20-1 and TRBJ2-2; TCRdb calls TRBD2, which cannot be checked without DNA. This CDR3 has 19 residues. CDR1 is DFQATT and CDR2 is SNEGSKA in the germline V gene (reference sequence). CDR3 residues: CSARDPGLAGPANTGELFF.

V gene TRBV28 combines with J gene TRBJ2-5; TCRdb returns TRBD1, unconfirmable since there is no DNA. CDR1 is MDHEN, CDR2 SYDVKM, per germline. The CDR3 covers 14 residues. CDR3 in amino acids: CASSLFGQGETQYF.

The chain has TRBV4-3 and TRBJ2-7; TCRdb lists TRBD1, though no DNA is available to test this call. CDR1 is LGHNA, CDR2 YSLEER, per germline. The CDR3 spans 14 residues. CDR3 sequence reads: CASSPENRYYEQYF.

The V gene is TRBV30, the J gene TRBJ2-7; lacking DNA, the TRBD1 call made by TCRdb goes unchecked. Germline V gene data show CDR1 as GTSNPN and CDR2 as SVGIG (reference sequence). This CDR3 has 12 amino acids. CDR3: CAWNPTGVEQYF. The whole variable domain, remainder taken from reference TRBV30 and TRBJ2-7, is SQTIHQWPATLVQPVGSPLSLECTVEGTSNPNLYWYRQAAGRGLQLLFYSVGIGQISSEVPQNLSASRPQDRQFILSSKKLLLSDSGFYLCAWNPTGVEQYFGPGTRLTVT.

The rearrangement uses TRBV5-1 and TRBJ2-6; checking the TCRdb D call of TRBD2 is not possible without DNA. The CDR3 runs 16 residues. The germline V gene has CDR1 SGHRS and CDR2 YFSETQ. This chain's CDR3 is CASSLNPLSGANVLTF.

The rearrangement uses TRBV28 and TRBJ2-1; the TCRdb call, TRBD1, lacks DNA for checking. This CDR3 is built from 16 residues. Germline V CDR1 and CDR2: MDHEN, SYDVKM. CDR3 sequence reads: CASRPIRDSLYNEQFF.

The V call is TRBV7-6, the J call TRBJ2-7; absent DNA, TCRdb's TRBD2 call cannot be checked. CDR1 and CDR2 from the germline V gene are SGHVS and FNYEAQ. This CDR3 spans 15 amino acids. The CDR3 sequence is CASSLETAGGGEQYF.

The gene calls are TRBV14 and TRBJ1-1. CDR3 length: 15 residues. Germline lookup yields CDR1 SGHDN and CDR2 FVKESK. The CDR3 protein is CASSQEGTMNTEAFF.

The V call is TRBV4-1, the J call TRBJ2-1; lacking DNA, the TRBD2 call made by TCRdb goes unchecked. Germline V gene sequence: CDR1 MGHRA, CDR2 YSYEKL. This CDR3 has 16 residues. CDR3 sequence reads: CASSTERGGEGDEQFF.

V usage is TRBV3-1 and J usage is TRBJ2-5; TCRdb selects TRBD2, and the lack of DNA leaves this call unchecked. The CDR3 spans 13 residues. Looked up from germline, CDR1 is LGHDT and CDR2 is YNNKEL (reference sequence). CDR3: CASSQLSGETQYF.

The rearrangement joins TRBV10-1 to TRBJ1-6. This CDR3 has 13 residues. CDR1 WNHNN and CDR2 SYGVQD come from the germline V gene (reference sequence). This chain's CDR3 is CASSESIRSPLHF.

The chain is built from TRBV4-2 and TRBJ2-7; TCRdb gives TRBD1 as the D gene, but with no DNA this cannot be confirmed. This CDR3 contains 15 residues. CDR1 is LGHNA and CDR2 is YNFKEQ in the germline V gene. The CDR3 protein is CASSQGASIAYEQYF.

The chain is built from TRBV7-8 and TRBJ2-6; the D gene TCRdb calls, TRBD1, cannot be checked with no DNA. CDR1 SGHVS and CDR2 FQNEAQ come from the germline V gene. The CDR3 contains 18 residues. CDR3 sequence: CASSLIAGPISGANVLTF.

J is TRBJ2-1 and V is TRBV12-3 or TRBV12-4; TCRdb outputs TRBD1, but without DNA this stays unchecked. The CDR3 runs 16 residues. CDR3 sequence: CASSLLGTGDRDEQFF.

CDR3 residues: CASSPRPQGWDTEAFF. The chain employs TRBV13 and TRBJ1-1; TCRdb selects TRBD1, and the lack of DNA leaves this call unchecked. The CDR3 runs to 16 residues. Germline V gene lookup returns CDR1 PRHDT and CDR2 FYEKMQ (reference sequence).

The V and J genes are TRBV28 and TRBJ1-1. This CDR3 spans 15 amino acids. Germline values: CDR1 MDHEN, CDR2 SYDVKM. This CDR3 reads CASSFLPQMNTEAFF. The whole variable domain, filled in from reference TRBV28 and TRBJ1-1, reads DVKVTQSSRYLVKRTGEKVFLECVQDMDHENMFWYRQDPGLGLRLIYFSYDVKMKEKGDIPEGYSVSREKKERFSLILESASTNQTSMYLCASSFLPQMNTEAFFGQGTRLTVV.

The chain employs TRBV20-1 and TRBJ2-3; the TCRdb D gene call, TRBD1, has no DNA to confirm it. This CDR3 is built from 16 residues. Per the germline V gene, CDR1 is DFQATT and CDR2 is SNEGSKA (reference sequence). CDR3 in amino acids: CSASGPPAATTDTQYF.

The V gene is TRBV12-3 or TRBV12-4, the J gene TRBJ2-5. The CDR3 runs to 12 residues. The CDR3 loop reads CASRHSLTTQYF.

V gene TRBV28 combines with J gene TRBJ2-5; TCRdb's D call, TRBD1, is unchecked because there is no DNA. Looked up from germline, CDR1 is MDHEN and CDR2 is SYDVKM. There are 19 residues in the CDR3. The CDR3 spells CASSLPPWPTGRPQETQYF. The full variable domain, its missing parts supplied by reference TRBV28 and TRBJ2-5, is DVKVTQSSRYLVKRTGEKVFLECVQDMDHENMFWYRQDPGLGLRLIYFSYDVKMKEKGDIPEGYSVSREKKERFSLILESASTNQTSMYLCASSLPPWPTGRPQETQYFGPGTRLLVL.

The chain links TRBV29-1 to TRBJ2-5; TCRdb indicates TRBD2, and absent DNA this call remains unverified. CDR3 length equals 14 residues. Looked up from germline, CDR1 is SQVTM and CDR2 is ANQGSEA. CDR3 loop: CSVAPPTTQETQYF.

The V gene is TRBV7-9, the J gene TRBJ2-1. The CDR3 covers 12 residues. In germline, CDR1 is SEHNR, CDR2 FQNEAQ (reference sequence). The CDR3 is CASSPFLDEQFF.

The CDR3 sequence: CASSPGPRSGELFF. The chain carries TRBV19 and TRBJ2-2; lacking DNA, the TRBD2 call made by TCRdb goes unchecked. This CDR3 comprises 14 residues. Germline-derived CDR1 and CDR2 are LNHDA and SQIVND (reference sequence).

This chain's CDR3 is CASSQLIPGTGAYEQYF. The rearrangement links TRBV7-9 to TRBJ2-7; TCRdb selects TRBD1, and the lack of DNA leaves this call unchecked. The CDR3 consists of 17 residues. Germline assignment: CDR1 SEHNR and CDR2 FQNEAQ (reference sequence).

This chain links TRBV29-1 with TRBJ2-7. Germline V gives CDR1 SQVTM, CDR2 ANQGSEA. There are 12 residues in the CDR3. CDR3 residues: CSVVEGTDEQYF.

The chain has TRBV7-7 and TRBJ2-1; no DNA is available, so the TRBD2 call from TCRdb remains unchecked. The length of the CDR3 is 17 residues. The germline V gene encodes CDR1 SSHAT and CDR2 FNYEAQ (reference sequence). This chain's CDR3 is CASSLGLAGDITNEQFF. Full variable domain (missing parts from reference TRBV7-7 and TRBJ2-1): GAGVSQSPRYKVTKRGQDVTLRCDPISSHATLYWYQQALGQGPEFLTYFNYEAQPDKSGLPSDRFSAERPEGSISTLTIQRTEQRDSAMYRCASSLGLAGDITNEQFFGPGTRLTVL.